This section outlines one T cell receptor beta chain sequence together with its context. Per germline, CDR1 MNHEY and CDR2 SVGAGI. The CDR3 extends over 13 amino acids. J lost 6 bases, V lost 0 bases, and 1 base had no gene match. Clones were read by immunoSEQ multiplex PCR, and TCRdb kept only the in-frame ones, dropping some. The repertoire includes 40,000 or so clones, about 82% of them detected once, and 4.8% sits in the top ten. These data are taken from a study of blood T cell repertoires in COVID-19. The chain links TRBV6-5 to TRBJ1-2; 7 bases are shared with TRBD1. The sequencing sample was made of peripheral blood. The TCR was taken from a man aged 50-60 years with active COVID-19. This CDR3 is CASSYSTGHGYTF. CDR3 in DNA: TGTGCCAGCAGTTACTCGACAGGGCATGGCTACACCTTC.